These 6 T cell receptor beta chains were all obtained from the same sample, sequenced in a study of blood T cell repertoires in COVID-19. Sequencing used immunoSEQ multiplex PCR; TCRdb keeps in-frame clones, though not all of them. The sample carries about 200,000 clones, 84% recorded once. Sequencing input: PBMCs or T cells enriched from blood (not recorded which). The source of these receptors is a woman younger than 45 who had been exposed to COVID-19.

CDR3 coding DNA: TGTGCCAGCAGTGAGAGTAGCTCGGAGGATGAGCAGTTCTTC. As protein: CASSESSSEDEQFF. The chain recombines TRBV2 with TRBJ2-1, with a possible D match to TRBD2 (5 bases). Germline-derived CDR1 and CDR2 are SNHLY and FYNNEI. V was trimmed by 3 bases and J by 8 bases, leaving 14 bases between them. This CDR3 is built from 14 residues.

The V call is TRBV5-6, the J call TRBJ1-6, with TRBD1 matching over 7 bases. There are 13 residues in the CDR3. CDR1 and CDR2 from the germline V gene are SGHDT and YYEEEE. V lost 2 bases and J lost 8; bases outside the gene matches: 1. This CDR3 is CASSFQGDSPLHF. CDR3 in DNA: TGTGCCAGCAGCTTTCAGGGGGATTCACCCCTCCACTTT.

The chain combines TRBV3-1 (or the pseudogene TRBV3-2) with TRBJ2-5; the match to TRBD2 covers 8 bases. This CDR3 is built from 14 residues. The trim removed 7 bases at V and 5 bases at J, leaving 9 bases unmatched. The germline CDR1 and CDR2 sequences are LGHDT and YNNKEL (reference sequence). CDR3 in amino acids: CASTPGGALETQYF. The CDR3 DNA is TGTGCCAGCACCCCGGGGGGGGCCTTGGAGACCCAGTACTTC.

The genes are TRBV5-1 and TRBJ2-1; D not certain. The germline V gene encodes CDR1 SGHRS and CDR2 YFSETQ. V was shortened by 4 bases and J by 7 bases, with 21 bases between the two germline ends. The CDR3 spans 16 residues. The CDR3 loop is CASSPKTRRGTNEQFF. In nucleotides, the CDR3 is TGCGCCAGCAGCCCAAAGACCCGGAGAGGTACGAATGAGCAGTTCTTC. Using reference TRBV5-1 and TRBJ2-1 for the parts outside the CDR3, the full variable domain is KAGVTQTPRYLIKTRGQQVTLSCSPISGHRSVSWYQQTPGQGLQFLFEYFSETQRNKGNFPGRFSGRQFSNSRSEMNVSTLELGDSALYLCASSPKTRRGTNEQFFGPGTRLTVL.

The rearrangement joins TRBV9 to TRBJ1-1; 8 positions agree with TRBD1. The CDR3 has 16 amino acids. The trim removed 4 bases at V and 3 bases at J, leaving 11 bases unmatched. Germline V CDR1 and CDR2: SGDLS, YYNGEE. The CDR3 spells CASSPGQGLVDTEAFF. CDR3 nucleotides: TGTGCCAGCAGCCCCGGACAGGGTTTAGTTGACACTGAAGCTTTCTTT.

The V gene is TRBV7-2, the J gene TRBJ2-7; tentative D call: TRBD1 (5 bases). The CDR3 is made up of 14 amino acids. CDR1 and CDR2 (germline): SGHTA, FQGNSA. Trimming left V 1 base short and J 3 bases short, with 10 bases between. In DNA, the CDR3 is TGTGCCAGCAGCTTAGAGGGGCTCTTCTACGAGCAGTACTTC. Translated, it gives CASSLEGLFYEQYF.